Sequencing of this T cell receptor beta chain was carried out in a study of T cell responses to AZD1222 COVID-19 vaccine. Whole-study results and caveats: Spike-specific TCR breadth and depth grew following two AZD1222 doses.

In regard to this clone: Antigen specificity is unknown.

The germline V gene has CDR1 SGHDT and CDR2 YYEEEE. Trimming pared 3 bases from V and 8 bases from J, leaving 20 bases between. There are 15 residues in the CDR3. Only in-frame clones appear in the TCRdb table, and some are missing; sequencing was by immunoSEQ multiplex PCR. This sample has under 150,000 clones, with about nine tenths found just once. This sequence was found in an adult in good health. The sequenced sample was peripheral blood, obtained on day 0 of AZD1222 vaccination. V usage is TRBV5-6 and J usage is TRBJ1-2; D perhaps matches TRBD1 (5 bases). The CDR3 loop reads CASSSWGGTGWGYTF. The CDR3, as DNA: TGTGCCAGCAGCTCATGGGGCGGTACTGGATGGGGCTACACCTTC.